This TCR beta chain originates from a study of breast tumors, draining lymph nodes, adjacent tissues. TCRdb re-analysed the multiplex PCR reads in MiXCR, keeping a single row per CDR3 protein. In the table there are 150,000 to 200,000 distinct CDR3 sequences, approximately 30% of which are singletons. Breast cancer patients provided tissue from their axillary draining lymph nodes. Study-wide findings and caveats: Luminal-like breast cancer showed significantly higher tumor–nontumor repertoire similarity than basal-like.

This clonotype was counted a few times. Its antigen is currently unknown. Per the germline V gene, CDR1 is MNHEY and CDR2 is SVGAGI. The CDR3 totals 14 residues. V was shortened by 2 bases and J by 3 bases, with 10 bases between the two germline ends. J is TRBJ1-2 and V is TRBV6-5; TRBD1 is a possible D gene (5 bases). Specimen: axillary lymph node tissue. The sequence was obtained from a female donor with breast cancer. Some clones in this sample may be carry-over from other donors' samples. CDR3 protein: CASSYGGTHYGYTF. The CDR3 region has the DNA TGTGCCAGCAGTTACGGGGGGACCCACTATGGCTACACCTTC.